This TCR beta chain appears in the sequencing data of a study of Graves' ophthalmopathy and Graves' hyperthyroidism. For the study at large: Upon initial diagnosis and before any treatment, peripheral blood was collected.

Every ophthalmopathy donor presented moderate-to-severe activity, CAS ≥3, NOSPECS ≥4 and duration under 3 months. Diagnosis relied on clinical symptoms, serum thyroxine, TRAb, thyroid ultrasound and orbital computed tomography. The germline V and J ends were trimmed by 0 bases and 1 base, with 21 bases remaining between them. The length of the CDR3 is 19 residues. Germline loops: CDR1 MNHEY, CDR2 SVGEGT. CDR3 regions of TCR beta were amplified from RNA transcripts. Amplification began with first-round RT-PCR using HTBI primers, then second-round multiplex PCR was performed. One entry per CDR3 protein results from TCRdb running MiXCR on the multiplex PCR reads. The top ten hold approximately 9.6% of the sample, which has 210,000 or so distinct CDR3 sequences, less than 30% seen once. Points from the study as a whole: Its predictions of ophthalmopathy progression gave the model 55% to 71% sensitivity and about 78% specificity.

Remarks on this clonotype: What it recognizes is unknown.

The sample taken for sequencing was peripheral blood. The origin of this receptor is a man in his fifties with Graves' ophthalmopathy. The V gene is TRBV6-2 or TRBV6-3, the J gene TRBJ1-1, with D maybe TRBD1 (5 bases). The CDR3 sequence is CASSYSIGRGGRPNTEAFF. The CDR3 DNA is TGTGCCAGCAGTTACTCGATAGGGCGTGGGGGACGCCCGAACACTGAAGCTTTCTTT.